This T cell receptor (beta chain) was profiled in a study of shared clonotypes between healthy human individuals. All the donors were Caucasian adults who lived in Nashville, Tennessee. This clone was found once. The antigen is undetermined. This CDR3 is also generated by other DNA sequences in the sample. Germline V lookup: CDR1 LNHDA, CDR2 SQIVND (reference sequence). Between the trimmed V and J ends, which lost 3 bases and 5 bases, there was a span of 13 bases. The CDR3 sequence is 14 residues long. Libraries were prepared by immunoSEQ multiplex PCR; TCRdb keeps only in-frame clonotypes and omits some of them. The sample lists about 490,000 clones; 70% to 80% were seen once. General study results and limits: Expectations were that clonotype sharing among donors would be affected by sequencing depth.

The chain uses TRBV19 and TRBJ2-5, with a tentative D call TRBD2 (6 bases). Sequencing used PBMCs. The clonotype was recovered from a woman aged 40 to 50 in good health. Some clones in this sample may be carry-over from other donors' samples. The CDR3 DNA is TGTGCCAGTAGTATTCCGGGACTGCAGGAGACCCAGTACTTC. Encoded protein: CASSIPGLQETQYF.